This T cell receptor beta chain is drawn from a study of response to subunit inactivated influenza vaccine. Each CDR3 protein gets one entry after TCRdb re-called the RT-PCR reads with MiXCR. The repertoire consists of about 700,000 distinct CDR3 sequences, with approximately 15% occurring once and the leading ten covering approximately 6.5%. In this sample, this clonotype turned up a few times. This CDR3 spans 11 amino acids. Deletions cut 9 bases from V and 3 bases from J, with 7 bases between. Per the germline V gene, CDR1 is LNHDA and CDR2 is SQIVND (reference sequence). The chain couples TRBV19 to TRBJ2-3; D might be TRBD2 (5 bases). The source is a man aged 45-65 years who received an inactivated influenza vaccine. Sequenced here: PBMCs from blood, sampled 14 to 15 days before vaccination. CDR3 nucleotides: TGTGCCAGAGAGCGGACAGATACGCAGTATTTT. It is translated as CARERTDTQYF.